The entry below describes one TCR beta chain. Its target is unknown. PCR involved 60 Vbeta and 13 Jbeta primers. The method was immunoSEQ multiplex PCR; TCRdb's version includes in-frame clones alone and lacks a portion of them. This sample has 150,000 or so clones, with 72% found just once. Trimming took 5 bases from V and 0 from J, leaving 17 bases between them. CDR1 is GTSNPN and CDR2 is SVGIG in the germline V gene (reference sequence). The CDR3 sequence is 16 residues long. These data originate in a study of cytomegalovirus exposure and HLA in healthy donors. Study-wide context: Falling in the Caucasian-associated ancestry cluster were approximately 84% of about 400 genotyped donors.

The study's findings and limits: Rarity characterized most TCR sequences, yet some public TCRs appeared in many donors.

V usage is TRBV30 and J usage is TRBJ1-3, with a possible D match to TRBD1 (5 bases). The source material was PBMCs. The receptor was derived from a human donor in good health. The CDR3 DNA is TGTGCCTGGCTCGGTAGGCGGGACGGCTCTGGAAACACCATATATTTT. It translates to CAWLGRRDGSGNTIYF. The full variable domain, with the rest looked up from reference TRBV30 and TRBJ1-3, is SQTIHQWPATLVQPVGSPLSLECTVEGTSNPNLYWYRQAAGRGLQLLFYSVGIGQISSEVPQNLSASRPQDRQFILSSKKLLLSDSGFYLCAWLGRRDGSGNTIYFGEGSWLTVV.